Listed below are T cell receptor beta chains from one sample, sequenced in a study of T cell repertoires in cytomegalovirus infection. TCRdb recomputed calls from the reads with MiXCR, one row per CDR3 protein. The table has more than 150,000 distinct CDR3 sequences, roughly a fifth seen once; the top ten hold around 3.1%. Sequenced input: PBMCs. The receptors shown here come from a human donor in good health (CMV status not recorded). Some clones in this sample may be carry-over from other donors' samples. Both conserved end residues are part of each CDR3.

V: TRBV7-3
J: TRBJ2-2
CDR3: CASSRIPENTGELFF

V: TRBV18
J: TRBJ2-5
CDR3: CASSPASQETQYF

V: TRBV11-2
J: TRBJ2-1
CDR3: CASSLGQARGNEQFF

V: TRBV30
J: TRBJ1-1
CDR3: CAWSATVNTEAFF

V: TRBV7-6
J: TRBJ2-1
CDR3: CASSPKEGSYNEQFF

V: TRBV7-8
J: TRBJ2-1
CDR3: CASSRRDRVGNEQFF

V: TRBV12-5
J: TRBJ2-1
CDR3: CASGFESVAHNEQFF

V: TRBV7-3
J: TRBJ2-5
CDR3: CASSLVSGGLGGETQYF

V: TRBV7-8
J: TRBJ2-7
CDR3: CASSLPGLGRVEQYF

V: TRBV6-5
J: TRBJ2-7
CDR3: CASSHIQGYEQYF

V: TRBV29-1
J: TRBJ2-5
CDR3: CSAATGRETQYF

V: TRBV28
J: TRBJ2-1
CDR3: CASSILAGYNEQFF

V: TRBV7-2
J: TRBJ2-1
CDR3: CASSPGGQAAYNEQFF

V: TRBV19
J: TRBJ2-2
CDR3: CASSSRGRTDTGELFF

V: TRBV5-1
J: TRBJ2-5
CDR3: CASSLVLGTDQETQYF

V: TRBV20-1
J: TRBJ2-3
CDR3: CSAPKGRDRDTQYF

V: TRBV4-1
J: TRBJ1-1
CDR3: CASSQVVNTEAFF

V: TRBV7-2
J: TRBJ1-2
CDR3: CASSLVGGSADGYTF

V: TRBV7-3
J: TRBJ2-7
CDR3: CASSPSGSSYEQYF

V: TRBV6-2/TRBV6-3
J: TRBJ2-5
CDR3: CASSTQDGQETQYF

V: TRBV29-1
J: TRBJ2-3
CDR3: CSVEVASPDTQYF

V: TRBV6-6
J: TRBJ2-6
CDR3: CASSVYGRTGPGSGANVLTF

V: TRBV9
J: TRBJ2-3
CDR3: CASSGDASGGTDTQYF

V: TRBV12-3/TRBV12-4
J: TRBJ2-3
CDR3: CASSSRPTSSTDTQYF

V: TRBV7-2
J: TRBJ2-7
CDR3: CASSPRSGNYEQYF

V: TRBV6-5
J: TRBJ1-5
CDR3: CASSRGGGQPQHF

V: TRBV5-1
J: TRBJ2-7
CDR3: CASSTEGVSSYEQYF

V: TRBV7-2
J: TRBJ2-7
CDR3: CASSLDGIGLEQYF

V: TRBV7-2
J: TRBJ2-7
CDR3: CASSLVSGGYSYEQYF

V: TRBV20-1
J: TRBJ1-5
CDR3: CSARDTVDQPQHF

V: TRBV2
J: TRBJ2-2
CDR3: CATIRLAGGNTGELFF

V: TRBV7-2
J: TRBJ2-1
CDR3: CASSSRSSLHNEQFF